Following are 9 T cell receptor beta chains from one sample sequenced in a study of response to subunit inactivated influenza vaccine. A single record per CDR3 protein comes from TCRdb applying MiXCR to the RT-PCR reads. The table lists about 540,000 distinct CDR3 sequences, 14% of them singletons, with approximately 10% in the top ten. This material consisted of PBMCs from blood, taken approximately 12 days after vaccination. The receptor set was obtained from a man aged 45 to 65 who received an inactivated influenza vaccine.

This clonotype was seen a handful of times. The chain couples TRBV10-3 to TRBJ2-2, with 7 bases identical to TRBD2. The V gene end was trimmed by 5 bases and the J gene end by 4 bases; junction bases not matched to a gene: 4. CDR1 is ENHRY, CDR2 SYGVKD, per germline. This CDR3 comprises 14 residues. Written as DNA, the CDR3 is TGTGCCATCAGTCCGGGACTAATCACCGGGGAGCTGTTTTTT. This gives the protein CAISPGLITGELFF.

This CDR3 is CASRNFGGQGSYEQYF. CDR3 DNA sequence: TGCGCCAGCAGGAACTTTGGGGGACAGGGTTCCTACGAGCAGTACTTC. The chain joins TRBV5-1 to TRBJ2-7; the match to TRBD1 covers 9 bases. The CDR3 runs to 16 residues. Germline CDR1 SGHRS, CDR2 YFSETQ. J gave up 1 base and V 5 bases, and 10 bases lay outside the gene matches.

This clonotype was found a few times. The chain carries TRBV7-9 and TRBJ2-3, with D uncertain. The CDR3 extends over 14 amino acids. Germline V gene lookup returns CDR1 SEHNR and CDR2 FQNEAQ (reference sequence). The ends were cut back, 5 bases at V and 1 base at J, with 10 bases in the middle. This CDR3 is CASSRLRRTDTQYF. CDR3 bases: TGTGCCAGCAGCCGCCTACGTCGCACAGATACGCAGTATTTT.

This clonotype has more than one count but fewer than ten. V usage is TRBV5-1 and J usage is TRBJ1-2; D is unclear. Germline loops: CDR1 SGHRS, CDR2 YFSETQ. Trimming cost V 0 bases and J 6 bases, with 12 bases left between them. The CDR3 contains 14 residues. The CDR3 loop is CASSLEATGDGYTF. Here the CDR3 DNA reads TGCGCCAGCAGCTTGGAGGCCACCGGAGATGGCTACACCTTC.

This clonotype was detected only a few times. The chain is built from TRBV3-1 and TRBJ1-2, with D maybe TRBD1 (5 bases). CDR3 length: 13 amino acids. Trimming took off 3 bases at V and 8 bases at J, with 13 bases between the two ends. The germline V gene encodes CDR1 LGHDT and CDR2 YNNKEL (reference sequence). In DNA form, the CDR3 reads TGTGCCAGCAGCCAGACGGGACGAGGGGGCTACACCTTC. It codes for CASSQTGRGGYTF.

The chain links TRBV29-1 to TRBJ1-2; 10 positions match TRBD1. This CDR3 has 15 amino acids. V shed 6 bases, J shed 2 bases, and the junction held 9 bases outside the gene matches. CDR1 is SQVTM and CDR2 is ANQGSEA in the germline V gene. CDR3 in DNA: TGCAGCGTCCCGACAGGGGGCCGAGCCAACTATGGCTACACCTTC. Residues: CSVPTGGRANYGYTF.

The table lists this clonotype with a few counts. The gene calls are TRBV19 and TRBJ2-6; D is uncertain. CDR3 length: 15 amino acids. Germline V gene sequence: CDR1 LNHDA, CDR2 SQIVND (reference sequence). V was trimmed by 5 bases and J by 0 bases, leaving 8 bases between them. CDR3 DNA: TGTGCCAGTAGTGTCGGGCGCTCTGGGGCCAACGTCCTGACTTTC. It yields the protein CASSVGRSGANVLTF.

The chain recombines TRBV4-1 with TRBJ2-7, with D uncertain. The V end was cut by 4 bases, the J end by 2 bases, with 9 bases between. CDR3 length equals 13 residues. Germline lookup yields CDR1 MGHRA and CDR2 YSYEKL. The CDR3 region is CASSLELPYEQYF. DNA for the CDR3: TGCGCCAGCAGCCTTGAACTACCCTACGAGCAGTACTTC.

This clonotype has a handful of counts. The genes are TRBV6-1 and TRBJ1-1; 10 bases match TRBD1. This CDR3 is 13 amino acids long. Germline V lookup: CDR1 MNHNS, CDR2 SASEGT. J gave up 4 bases and V 6 bases, and 2 bases lay outside the gene matches. DNA of the CDR3: TGTGCCAGCAGATGGACAGGGGGCACTGAAGCTTTCTTT. It is translated as CASRWTGGTEAFF.